A selection of T cell receptor beta chains follows, all from one sample in a study of blood T cell repertoires in COVID-19. Sequencing used immunoSEQ multiplex PCR; TCRdb keeps in-frame clones, though not all of them. Of 200,000 to 250,000 clones in the sample, about 90% were seen once. The specimen sequenced was PBMCs or T cells enriched from blood (not recorded which). The receptors here all came from a woman aged 25-40 years with acute COVID-19. Both conserved end residues are part of each CDR3. D genes are given only for firm matches. The size of a clone is reported for some rows only, either as once, few or many, or as a class for expanded clones.

d_call: .
v_call: TRBV9
clone_size: .
j_call: TRBJ1-6
cdr3_aa: CASSVVAATNSPLHF
cdr3_nt: TGTGCCAGCAGCGTAGTAGCAGCCACCAATTCACCCCTCCACTTT

d_call: .
v_call: TRBV2
clone_size: once
j_call: TRBJ1-1
cdr3_aa: CASRVTENTEAFF
cdr3_nt: TGTGCCAGCAGGGTGACAGAGAACACTGAAGCTTTCTTT

d_call: TRBD1
v_call: TRBV19
clone_size: .
j_call: TRBJ1-4
cdr3_aa: CASSTGGADEKLFF
cdr3_nt: TGTGCCAGTAGTACAGGGGGCGCTGATGAAAAACTGTTTTTT

d_call: .
v_call: TRBV12-3/TRBV12-4
clone_size: .
j_call: TRBJ2-1
cdr3_aa: CASSRSYNEQFF
cdr3_nt: TGTGCCAGCAGTCGCAGTTACAATGAGCAGTTCTTC

d_call: TRBD1
v_call: TRBV6-5
clone_size: .
j_call: TRBJ2-5
cdr3_aa: CASSYNPTGWQETQYF
cdr3_nt: TGTGCCAGCAGTTATAATCCGACAGGGTGGCAAGAGACCCAGTACTTC

d_call: TRBD1
v_call: TRBV3-1/TRBV3-2
clone_size: .
j_call: TRBJ1-2
cdr3_aa: CASSLTGVGYTF
cdr3_nt: TGTGCCAGCAGCCTGACAGGGGTCGGCTACACCTTC

d_call: TRBD1
v_call: TRBV28
clone_size: .
j_call: TRBJ1-2
cdr3_aa: CASSSSGQGGYGYTF
cdr3_nt: TGTGCCAGCAGTTCCAGTGGACAGGGCGGCTATGGCTACACCTTC

d_call: TRBD1
v_call: TRBV19
clone_size: few
j_call: TRBJ2-7
cdr3_aa: CASSIPERRQGQDEQYF
cdr3_nt: TGTGCCAGTAGTATCCCCGAGAGAAGACAGGGCCAGGACGAGCAGTACTTC

d_call: .
v_call: TRBV28
clone_size: .
j_call: TRBJ1-4
cdr3_aa: CASLGEANEKLFF
cdr3_nt: TGTGCCAGCTTAGGGGAGGCTAATGAAAAACTGTTTTTT

d_call: TRBD2
v_call: TRBV27
clone_size: few
j_call: TRBJ2-7
cdr3_aa: CASRSLAEVLLYF
cdr3_nt: TGTGCCAGCCGATCACTAGCGGAGGTCCTGTTGTACTTC

d_call: .
v_call: TRBV9
clone_size: .
j_call: TRBJ2-3
cdr3_aa: CASSVVGGTDTQYF
cdr3_nt: TGTGCCAGCAGCGTGGTCGGGGGTACAGATACGCAGTATTTT

d_call: TRBD2
v_call: TRBV10-3
clone_size: .
j_call: TRBJ2-6
cdr3_aa: CAISATGGSGANVLTF
cdr3_nt: TGTGCCATCAGTGCGACGGGAGGGTCTGGGGCCAACGTCCTGACTTTC

d_call: TRBD1
v_call: TRBV5-1
clone_size: .
j_call: TRBJ2-1
cdr3_aa: CASSYGTALNEQFF
cdr3_nt: TGCGCCAGCAGCTACGGGACAGCCCTGAATGAGCAGTTCTTC

d_call: .
v_call: TRBV5-1
clone_size: .
j_call: TRBJ1-1
cdr3_aa: CASRRITANTEAFF
cdr3_nt: TGCGCCAGCAGGCGGATAACGGCGAACACTGAAGCTTTCTTT

d_call: .
v_call: TRBV4-1
clone_size: .
j_call: TRBJ1-2
cdr3_aa: CASSQFPGGGDYGYTF
cdr3_nt: TGCGCCAGCAGCCAGTTTCCGGGAGGGGGGGATTATGGCTACACCTTC

d_call: TRBD1
v_call: TRBV7-9
clone_size: few
j_call: TRBJ2-1
cdr3_aa: CASSFGTGEYEQFF
cdr3_nt: TGTGCCAGCAGCTTCGGGACAGGGGAGTATGAGCAGTTCTTC

d_call: TRBD1
v_call: TRBV28
clone_size: .
j_call: TRBJ1-5
cdr3_aa: CASERETGEFQPQHF
cdr3_nt: TGTGCCAGTGAGAGGGAGACAGGGGAGTTTCAGCCCCAGCATTTT